This T cell receptor (beta chain) was recovered during a study of blood T cell repertoires in COVID-19. As for the study in general: PBMCs, B-cell-depleted T cells, or T cells were the source of the cDNA or gDNA that made up the material.

Looked up from germline, CDR1 is GTSNPN and CDR2 is SVGIG (reference sequence). This CDR3 has 13 residues. The V segment lost 2 bases and the J segment 2 bases; nucleotides outside the gene matches: 1. Authors' processing steps: Reference gene primer amplification gave nucleated cell count estimates. Assay used: immunoSEQ multiplex PCR; TCRdb lists only in-frame clones, some missing. V, J and clone size are those of that table, while D and trimming were read from the DNA. The sample records roughly 150,000 clones, 65% to 90% being singletons. The sample consisted of peripheral blood. This clonotype originated in a woman between 50 and 59 years old in a cohort sampled during active or convalescent COVID-19. The genes are TRBV30 and TRBJ1-2, with TRBD1 matching 8 bases. In DNA form, the CDR3 reads TGTGCCTGGAGTAGGACAGGGAACTATGGCTACACCTTC. Translated, it gives CAWSRTGNYGYTF.